In this sample, the clone carrying this T cell receptor (beta chain) turned up a few times. What it binds is unknown. This specimen belongs to a study of blood T cells in healthy people across ages. Broader study findings: When set beside aged donors, long-lived donors presented more naive CD4+ cells and higher diversity. Unknown donor CMV status possibly confounded expanded clonotype changes. Older age went with lower TCR beta diversity per million T cells, in a roughly linear way.

At least 5.5 micrograms of total RNA were extracted per sample. It was with a sample-barcoded 5' primer and a J-beta primer mix that a second PCR of roughly 7 to 11 cycles was run. TCRdb re-analysed the 5' RACE reads in MiXCR, keeping a single row per CDR3 protein. Of 650,000 to 900,000 distinct CDR3 sequences in the sample, under 80% were seen once. This CDR3 contains 15 residues. From germline, CDR1 is LGHNA and CDR2 YSLEER. V lost 5 bases, J lost 5 bases, and 19 bases lay in between. The sequence was collected from a man younger than 45 in good health. Material: blood. The rearrangement joins TRBV4-3 to TRBJ2-7; TRBD1 might be the D (6 bases). This chain's CDR3 is CASSWAHRAGHEQYF. For the CDR3, the DNA is TGCGCCAGCAGCTGGGCCCACAGGGCGGGCCACGAGCAGTACTTC.